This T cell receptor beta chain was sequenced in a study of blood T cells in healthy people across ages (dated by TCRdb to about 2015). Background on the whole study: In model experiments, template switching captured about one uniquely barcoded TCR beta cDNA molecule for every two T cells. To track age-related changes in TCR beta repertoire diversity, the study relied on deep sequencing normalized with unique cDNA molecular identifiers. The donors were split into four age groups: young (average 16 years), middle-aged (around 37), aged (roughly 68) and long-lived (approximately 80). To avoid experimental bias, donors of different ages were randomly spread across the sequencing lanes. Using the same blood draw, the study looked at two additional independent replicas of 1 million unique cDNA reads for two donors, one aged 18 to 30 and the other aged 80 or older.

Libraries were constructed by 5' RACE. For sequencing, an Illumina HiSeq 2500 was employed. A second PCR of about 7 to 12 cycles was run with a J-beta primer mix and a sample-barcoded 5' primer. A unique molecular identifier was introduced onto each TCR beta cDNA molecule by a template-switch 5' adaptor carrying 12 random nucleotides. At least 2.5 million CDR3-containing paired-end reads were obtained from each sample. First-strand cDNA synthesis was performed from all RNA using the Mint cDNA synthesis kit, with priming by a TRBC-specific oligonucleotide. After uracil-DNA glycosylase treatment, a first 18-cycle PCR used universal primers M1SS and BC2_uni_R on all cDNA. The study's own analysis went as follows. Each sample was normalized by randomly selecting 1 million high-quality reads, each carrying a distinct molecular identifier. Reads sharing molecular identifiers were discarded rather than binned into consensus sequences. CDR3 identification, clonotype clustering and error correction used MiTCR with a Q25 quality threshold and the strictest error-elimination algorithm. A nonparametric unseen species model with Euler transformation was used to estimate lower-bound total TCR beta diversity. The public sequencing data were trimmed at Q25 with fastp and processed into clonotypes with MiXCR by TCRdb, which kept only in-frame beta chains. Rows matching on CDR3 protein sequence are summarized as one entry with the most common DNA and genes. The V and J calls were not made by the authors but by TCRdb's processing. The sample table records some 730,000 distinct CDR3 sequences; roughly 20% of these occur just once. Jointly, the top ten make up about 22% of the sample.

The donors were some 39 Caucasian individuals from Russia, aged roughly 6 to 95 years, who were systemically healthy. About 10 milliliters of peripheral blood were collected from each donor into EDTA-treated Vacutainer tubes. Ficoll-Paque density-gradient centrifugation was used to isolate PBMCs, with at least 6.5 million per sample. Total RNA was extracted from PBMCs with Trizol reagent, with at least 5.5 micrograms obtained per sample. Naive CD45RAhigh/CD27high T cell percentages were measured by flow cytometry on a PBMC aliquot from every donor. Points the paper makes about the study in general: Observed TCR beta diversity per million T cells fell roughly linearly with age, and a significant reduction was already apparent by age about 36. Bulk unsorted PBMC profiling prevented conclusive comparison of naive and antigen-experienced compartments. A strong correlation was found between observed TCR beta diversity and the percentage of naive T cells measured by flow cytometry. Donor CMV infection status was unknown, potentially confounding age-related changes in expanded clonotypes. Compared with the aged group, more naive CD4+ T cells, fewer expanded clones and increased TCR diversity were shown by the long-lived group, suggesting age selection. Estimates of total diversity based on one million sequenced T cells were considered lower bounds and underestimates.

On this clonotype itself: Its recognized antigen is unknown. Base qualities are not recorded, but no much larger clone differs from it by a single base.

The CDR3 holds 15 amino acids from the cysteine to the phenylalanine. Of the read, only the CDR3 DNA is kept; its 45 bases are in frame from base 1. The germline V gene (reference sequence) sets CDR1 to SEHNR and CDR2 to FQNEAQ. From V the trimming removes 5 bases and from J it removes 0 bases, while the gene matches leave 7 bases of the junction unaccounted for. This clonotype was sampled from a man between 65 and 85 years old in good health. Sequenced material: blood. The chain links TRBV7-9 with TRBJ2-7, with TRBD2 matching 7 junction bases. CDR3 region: CASSTYRDYSYEQYF. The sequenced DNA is TGTGCCAGCAGCACGTACCGGGACTACTCCTACGAGCAGTACTTC. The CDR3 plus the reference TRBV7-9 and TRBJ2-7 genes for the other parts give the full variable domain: DTGVSQNPRHKITKRGQNVTFRCDPISEHNRLYWYRQTLGQGPEFLTYFQNEAQLEKSRLLSDRFSAERPKGSFSTLEIQRTEQGDSAMYLCASSTYRDYSYEQYFGPGTRLTVT.